This TCR beta chain is from a study of molecular identifiers for immune sequencing clone quantification. Points from the study as a whole: Same-barcode identical TCR molecules could make highly expanded clones look smaller than they are. Clones with over 20 RNA copies captured over 99% of effector molecules but under 1% of naive ones.

In its sample, this clonotype was seen many times. As yet, its antigen is unknown. Generation of bulk TCR libraries relied on previously described methods and listed TCR primers. TCRdb ran MiXCR on the PCR reads and lists one entry per CDR3 protein. The sample has about 98,000 distinct CDR3 sequences, about 35% seen once. The CD8+CD4-CCR7+CD45RA+ phenotype defined the sorted naive CD8 T cells. Trimming cost V 3 bases and J 4 bases, with 9 bases left between them. The CDR3 loop spans 13 amino acids. Sequenced material: naive CD8+ T cells from blood, with Jurkat cell RNA spiked in. Subset of the sample: FACS-sorted CD8+CD4-CCR7+CD45RA+ naive T cells. This TCR was recovered from a human donor in good health. Some libraries in this study had Jurkat cell RNA spiked in. The gene calls are TRBV12-3 or TRBV12-4 and TRBJ2-5; unclear D gene. CDR3 region: CASSFALGETQYF. The CDR3 DNA sequence: TGTGCCAGCAGTTTTGCGCTTGGAGAGACCCAGTACTTC.